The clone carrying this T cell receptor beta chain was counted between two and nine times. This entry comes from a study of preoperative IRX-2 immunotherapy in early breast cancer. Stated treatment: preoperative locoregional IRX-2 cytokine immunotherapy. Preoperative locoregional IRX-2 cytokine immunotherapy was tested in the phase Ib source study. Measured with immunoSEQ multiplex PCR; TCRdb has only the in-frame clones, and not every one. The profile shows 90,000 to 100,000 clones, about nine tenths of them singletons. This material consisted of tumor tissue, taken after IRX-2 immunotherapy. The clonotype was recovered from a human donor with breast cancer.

As DNA, the CDR3 is TGTGCCAGCAGCTTGGGCAGGGGGCTTAGAAACACCATATATTTT. Its protein is CASSLGRGLRNTIYF. The chain has TRBV11-3 and TRBJ1-3; 8 bases align to TRBD1. The CDR3 has 15 residues. V lost 3 bases and J lost 5; bases outside the gene matches: 6. Per the germline V gene, CDR1 is SGHNT and CDR2 is YENEEA.